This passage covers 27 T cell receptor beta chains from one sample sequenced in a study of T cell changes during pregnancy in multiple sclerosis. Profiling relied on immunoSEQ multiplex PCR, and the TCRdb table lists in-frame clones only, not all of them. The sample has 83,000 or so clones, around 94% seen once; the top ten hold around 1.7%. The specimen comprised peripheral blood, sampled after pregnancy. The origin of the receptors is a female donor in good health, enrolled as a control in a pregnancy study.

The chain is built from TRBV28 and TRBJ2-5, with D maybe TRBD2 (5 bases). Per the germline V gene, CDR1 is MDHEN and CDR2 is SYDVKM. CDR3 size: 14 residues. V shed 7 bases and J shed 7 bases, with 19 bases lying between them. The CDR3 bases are TGTGCCAGCAAGAGGGCTGACACCGAGGGGACCCAGTACTTC. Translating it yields CASKRADTEGTQYF.

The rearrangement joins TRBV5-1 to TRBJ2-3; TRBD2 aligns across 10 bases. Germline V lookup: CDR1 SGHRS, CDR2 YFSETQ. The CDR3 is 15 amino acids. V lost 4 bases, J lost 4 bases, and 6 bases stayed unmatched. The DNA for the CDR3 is TGCGCCAGCAGCCGAGGACTAGCGGTCGCAGATACGCAGTATTTT. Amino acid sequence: CASSRGLAVADTQYF.

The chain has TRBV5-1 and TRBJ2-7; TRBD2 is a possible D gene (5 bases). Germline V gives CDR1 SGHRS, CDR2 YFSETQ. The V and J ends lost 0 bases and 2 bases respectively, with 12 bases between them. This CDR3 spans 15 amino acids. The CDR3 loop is CASSLEASRTYEQYF. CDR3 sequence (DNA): TGCGCCAGCAGCTTGGAGGCTAGCCGAACCTACGAGCAGTACTTC.

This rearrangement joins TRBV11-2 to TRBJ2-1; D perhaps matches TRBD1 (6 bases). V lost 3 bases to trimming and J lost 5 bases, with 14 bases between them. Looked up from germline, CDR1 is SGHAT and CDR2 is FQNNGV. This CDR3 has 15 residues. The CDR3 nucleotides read TGTGCCAGCAGCTTTCGGCGTGGGGGCAACAATGAGCAGTTCTTC. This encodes CASSFRRGGNNEQFF.

This CDR3 is CASSSDSSANTGELFF. The CDR3 nucleotides are TGCGCCAGCAGCTCCGACTCCTCCGCGAACACCGGGGAGCTGTTTTTT. The gene calls are TRBV5-1 and TRBJ2-2; D is unresolved. CDR3 length: 16 residues. The ends were cut back, 3 bases at V and 0 bases at J, with 12 bases in the middle. Germline CDR1 is SGHRS and CDR2 is YFSETQ.

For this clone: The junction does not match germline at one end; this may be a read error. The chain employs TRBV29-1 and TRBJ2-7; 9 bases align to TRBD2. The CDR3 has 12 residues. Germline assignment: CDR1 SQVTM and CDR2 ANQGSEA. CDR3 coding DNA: TGCAGCGCTGAAGGTAGCGGGAGCGAGCAGTACTTC. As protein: CSAEGSGSEQYF.

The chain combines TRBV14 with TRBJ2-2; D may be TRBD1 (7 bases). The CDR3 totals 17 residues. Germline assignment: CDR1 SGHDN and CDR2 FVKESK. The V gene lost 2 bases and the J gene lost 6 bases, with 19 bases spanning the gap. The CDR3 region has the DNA TGTGCCAGCAGCCAATCAGGAGGGGGCAACAATTCCGGGGAGCTGTTTTTT. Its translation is CASSQSGGGNNSGELFF.

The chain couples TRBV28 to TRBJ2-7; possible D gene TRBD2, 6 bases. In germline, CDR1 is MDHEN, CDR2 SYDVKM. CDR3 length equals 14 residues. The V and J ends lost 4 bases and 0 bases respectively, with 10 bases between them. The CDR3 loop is CASSSWTNSYEQYF. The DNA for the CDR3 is TGTGCCAGCAGTTCTTGGACTAACTCCTACGAGCAGTACTTC.

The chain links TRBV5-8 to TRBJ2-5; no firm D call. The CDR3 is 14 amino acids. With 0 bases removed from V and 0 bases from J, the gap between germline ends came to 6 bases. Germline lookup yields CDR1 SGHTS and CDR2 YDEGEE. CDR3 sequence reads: CASSLVSYQETQYF. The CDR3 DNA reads TGTGCCAGCAGCTTGGTATCGTACCAAGAGACCCAGTACTTC.

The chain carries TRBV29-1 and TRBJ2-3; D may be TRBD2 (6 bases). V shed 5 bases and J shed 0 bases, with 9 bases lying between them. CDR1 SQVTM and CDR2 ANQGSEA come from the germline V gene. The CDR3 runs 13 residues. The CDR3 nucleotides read TGCAGCGTTCCGGGAGCTAGCACAGATACGCAGTATTTT. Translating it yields CSVPGASTDTQYF.

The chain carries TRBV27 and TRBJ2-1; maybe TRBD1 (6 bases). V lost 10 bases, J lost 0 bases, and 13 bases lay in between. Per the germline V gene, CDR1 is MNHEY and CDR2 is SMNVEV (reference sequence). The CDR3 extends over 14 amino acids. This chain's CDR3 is CATAGESSYNEQFF. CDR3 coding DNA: TGTGCCACGGCAGGGGAGAGCTCCTACAATGAGCAGTTCTTC.

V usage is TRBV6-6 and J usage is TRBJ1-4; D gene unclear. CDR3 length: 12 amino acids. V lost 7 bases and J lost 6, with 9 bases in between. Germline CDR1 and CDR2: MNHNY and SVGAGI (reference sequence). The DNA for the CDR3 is TGTGCCAGCAACGGAGGGTATGAAAAACTGTTTTTT. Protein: CASNGGYEKLFF.

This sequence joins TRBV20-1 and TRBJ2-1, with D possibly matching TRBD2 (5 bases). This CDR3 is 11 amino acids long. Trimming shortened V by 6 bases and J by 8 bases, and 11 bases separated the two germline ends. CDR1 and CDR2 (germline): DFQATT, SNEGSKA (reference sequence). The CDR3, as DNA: TGCAGTGCCGTCGCCGGGGATGAGCAGTTCTTC. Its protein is CSAVAGDEQFF.

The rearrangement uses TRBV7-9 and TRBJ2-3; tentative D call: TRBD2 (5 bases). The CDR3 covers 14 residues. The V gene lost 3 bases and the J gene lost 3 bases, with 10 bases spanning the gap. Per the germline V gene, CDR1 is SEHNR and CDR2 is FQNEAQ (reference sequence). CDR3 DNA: TGTGCCAGCAGCTTGCCCCGAGGGACAGATACGCAGTATTTT. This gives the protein CASSLPRGTDTQYF. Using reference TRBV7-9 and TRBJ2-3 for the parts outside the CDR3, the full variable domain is DTGVSQNPRHKITKRGQNVTFRCDPISEHNRLYWYRQTLGQGPEFLTYFQNEAQLEKSRLLSDRFSAERPKGSFSTLEIQRTEQGDSAMYLCASSLPRGTDTQYFGPGTRLTVL.

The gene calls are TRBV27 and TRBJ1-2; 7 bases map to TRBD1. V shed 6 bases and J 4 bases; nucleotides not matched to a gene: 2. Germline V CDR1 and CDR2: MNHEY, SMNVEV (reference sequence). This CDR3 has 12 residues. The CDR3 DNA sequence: TGTGCCAGCAGGACAGGGTTCTATGGCTACACCTTC. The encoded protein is CASRTGFYGYTF.

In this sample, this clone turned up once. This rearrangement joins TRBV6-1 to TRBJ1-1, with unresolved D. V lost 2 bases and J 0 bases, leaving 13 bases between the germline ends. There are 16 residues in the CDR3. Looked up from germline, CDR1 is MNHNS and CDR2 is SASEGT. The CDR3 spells CASSETLTSLNTEAFF. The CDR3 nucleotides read TGTGCCAGCAGTGAAACTCTGACAAGTCTGAACACTGAAGCTTTCTTT.

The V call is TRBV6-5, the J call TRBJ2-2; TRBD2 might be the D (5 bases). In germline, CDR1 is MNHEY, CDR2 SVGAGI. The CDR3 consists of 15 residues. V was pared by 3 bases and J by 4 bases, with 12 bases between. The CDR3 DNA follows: TGTGCCAGCAGTTATTTGGGAGTGGGCACCGGGGAGCTGTTTTTT. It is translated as CASSYLGVGTGELFF.

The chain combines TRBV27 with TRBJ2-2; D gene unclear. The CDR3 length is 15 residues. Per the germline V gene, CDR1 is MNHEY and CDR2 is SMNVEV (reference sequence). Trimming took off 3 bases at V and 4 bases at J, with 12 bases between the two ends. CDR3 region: CASSFIGGGTGELFF. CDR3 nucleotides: TGTGCCAGCAGTTTCATCGGCGGTGGCACCGGGGAGCTGTTTTTT.

CDR3 loop: CASSLAVTGASYEQYF. The CDR3 nucleotides are TGCGCCAGCAGCTTGGCGGTGACAGGGGCGTCCTACGAGCAGTACTTC. The chain joins TRBV5-1 to TRBJ2-7; 8 positions match TRBD1. CDR1 and CDR2 from the germline V gene are SGHRS and YFSETQ. Losses at the gene ends were 0 bases for V and 1 base for J; bases not matched to a gene: 6. This CDR3 contains 16 residues.

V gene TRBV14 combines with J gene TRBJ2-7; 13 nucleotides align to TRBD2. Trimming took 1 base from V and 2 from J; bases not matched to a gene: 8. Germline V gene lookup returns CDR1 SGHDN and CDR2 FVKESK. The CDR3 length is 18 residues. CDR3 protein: CASSQGTSGRRGPYEQYF. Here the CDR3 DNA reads TGTGCCAGCAGCCAAGGGACTAGCGGGAGAAGGGGCCCCTACGAGCAGTACTTC.

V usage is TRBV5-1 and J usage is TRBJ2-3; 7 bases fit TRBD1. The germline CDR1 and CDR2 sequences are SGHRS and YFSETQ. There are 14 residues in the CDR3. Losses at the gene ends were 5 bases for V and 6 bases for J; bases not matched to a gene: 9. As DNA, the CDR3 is TGCGCCAGCAGTCGTACAGGGGTGCGGGATACGCAGTATTTT. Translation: CASSRTGVRDTQYF.

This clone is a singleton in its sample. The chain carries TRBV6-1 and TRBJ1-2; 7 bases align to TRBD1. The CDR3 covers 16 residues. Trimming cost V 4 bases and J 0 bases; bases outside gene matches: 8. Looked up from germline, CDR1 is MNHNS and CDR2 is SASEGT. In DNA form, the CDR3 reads TGTGCCAGCAGTGTAGAGACAGGGATTCCTAACTATGGCTACACCTTC. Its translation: CASSVETGIPNYGYTF.

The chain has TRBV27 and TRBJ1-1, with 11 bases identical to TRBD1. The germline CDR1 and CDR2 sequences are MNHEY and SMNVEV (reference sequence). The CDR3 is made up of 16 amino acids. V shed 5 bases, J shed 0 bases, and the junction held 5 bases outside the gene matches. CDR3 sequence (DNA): TGTGCCAGCAGTAAGGACAGGGGGCCTCTGAACACTGAAGCTTTCTTT. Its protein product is CASSKDRGPLNTEAFF.

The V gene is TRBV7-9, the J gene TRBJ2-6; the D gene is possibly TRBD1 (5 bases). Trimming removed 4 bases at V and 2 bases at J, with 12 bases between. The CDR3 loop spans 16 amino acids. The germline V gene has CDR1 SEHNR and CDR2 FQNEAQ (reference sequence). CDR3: CASSSDRLTGANVLTF. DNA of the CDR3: TGTGCCAGCAGCTCCGACAGACTGACTGGGGCCAACGTCCTGACTTTC.

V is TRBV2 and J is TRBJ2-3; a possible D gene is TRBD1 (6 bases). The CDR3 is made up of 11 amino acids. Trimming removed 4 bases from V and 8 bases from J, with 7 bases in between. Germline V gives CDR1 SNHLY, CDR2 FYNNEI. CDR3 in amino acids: CASSGGGTQYF. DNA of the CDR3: TGTGCCAGCAGTGGAGGGGGTACGCAGTATTTT.

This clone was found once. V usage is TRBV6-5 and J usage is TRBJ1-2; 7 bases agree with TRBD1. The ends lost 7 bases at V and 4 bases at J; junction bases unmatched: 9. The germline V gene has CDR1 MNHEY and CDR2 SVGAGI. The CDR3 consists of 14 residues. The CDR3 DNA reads TGTGCCAGCACCATGGGGGACAGCCGCTATGGCTACACCTTC. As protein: CASTMGDSRYGYTF.

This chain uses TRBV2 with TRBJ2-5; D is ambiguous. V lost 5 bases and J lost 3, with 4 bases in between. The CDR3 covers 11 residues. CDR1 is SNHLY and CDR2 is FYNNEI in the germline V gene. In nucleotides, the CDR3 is TGTGCCAGCAGTCGGGAAGAGACCCAGTACTTC. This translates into CASSREETQYF.